This T cell receptor beta chain originates from a study of cytomegalovirus exposure and HLA in healthy donors. Whole-study results and caveats: Many donors shared some public TCRs, even though most TCR sequences were rare.

The PCR made use of 60 Vbeta and 13 Jbeta primers. The repertoire was sequenced with immunoSEQ multiplex PCR; TCRdb's copy has only in-frame clones and lacks some. The data contain roughly 220,000 clones, 79% of them singletons. The germline CDR1 and CDR2 sequences are LNHDA and SQIVND (reference sequence). The CDR3 covers 16 residues. Trimming removed 1 base at V and 0 bases at J, with 10 bases between. On this clone: The antigen remains unidentified.

The chain joins TRBV19 to TRBJ2-4; D is possibly TRBD2 (6 bases). Material: PBMCs. The sequence was obtained from a man aged 45 to 65 in good health and CMV-seronegative. CDR3: CASSIVQEGAKNIQYF. The DNA for the CDR3 is TGTGCCAGTAGTATAGTACAGGAGGGAGCCAAAAACATTCAGTACTTC.